This T cell receptor (beta chain) was sequenced in a study of blood T cell repertoires in COVID-19. Study-wide context: PBMCs, B-cell-depleted T cells, or T cells were the source of the cDNA or gDNA that made up the material.

The length of the CDR3 is 13 residues. J lost 2 bases, V lost 10 bases, and 6 bases had no gene match. Germline CDR1 and CDR2: KGHSH and LQKENI. The study drew participants aged about 18 to 90 years from 24 US areas. Participants' own reports of clinical history determined their cohort assignment. A few counts support this clone. Study processing details: Amplification of reference gene primers was used by the study to estimate nucleated cell counts. The data were produced by immunoSEQ multiplex PCR, yet TCRdb's version contains in-frame clones alone and is incomplete. That table is the source of V, J and clone size, and D and trimming were worked out from the DNA. Of approximately 180,000 clones in the sample, roughly 77% were seen once.

V and J are TRBV18 and TRBJ2-5, with TRBD1 matching 8 bases. This clonotype originated in a woman aged 50 to 65 with acute COVID-19. Source material: PBMCs or T cells enriched from blood (not recorded which). The chain's CDR3 is CATRQGIQETQYF. The DNA of the CDR3 is TGTGCCACCAGACAGGGGATACAAGAGACCCAGTACTTC.